The 19 T cell receptor beta chains below were found in one sample sequenced in a study of cytomegalovirus exposure and HLA in healthy donors. Researchers ran the PCR with 60 Vbeta and 13 Jbeta primers. Assay used: immunoSEQ multiplex PCR; TCRdb lists only in-frame clones, some missing. This sample has roughly 110,000 clones, with over 65% found just once. The sample comprised PBMCs. The receptor set was obtained from a woman between 18 and 30 years old in good health and CMV-seronegative.

The rearrangement joins TRBV9 to TRBJ1-1; the D is unclear. Trimming pared 0 bases from V and 3 bases from J, leaving 6 bases between. This CDR3 has 13 residues. CDR1 is SGDLS and CDR2 is YYNGEE in the germline V gene. CDR3 protein: CASSVGPDTEAFF. The CDR3 bases are TGTGCCAGCAGCGTAGGCCCAGACACTGAAGCTTTCTTT.

The table lists this clone with a few counts. The chain uses TRBV4-3 and TRBJ1-4; 9 bases are shared with TRBD1. This CDR3 comprises 16 residues. CDR1 and CDR2 (germline): LGHNA, YSLEER. With V trimmed by 2 bases and J by 9 bases, 10 bases remained unmatched. The CDR3 region is CASSQQGGTGWQKLFF. CDR3 nucleotides: TGCGCCAGCAGCCAACAGGGCGGGACAGGGTGGCAAAAACTGTTTTTT.

This chain connects TRBV7-2 to TRBJ2-3; D is undetermined. The CDR3 loop spans 13 amino acids. Germline CDR1 is SGHTA and CDR2 is FQGNSA. The V and J ends lost 8 bases and 6 bases respectively, with 15 bases between them. CDR3 DNA sequence: TGTGCCAGCTCCCCCCCCTGGGCGGATACGCAGTATTTT. Amino acid sequence: CASSPPWADTQYF.

The chain is built from TRBV20-1 and TRBJ2-1; possible D gene TRBD2, 5 bases. Trimming shortened V by 8 bases and J by 9 bases, and 14 bases separated the two germline ends. The CDR3 loop spans 11 amino acids. The germline V gene encodes CDR1 DFQATT and CDR2 SNEGSKA (reference sequence). The CDR3 coding sequence is TGCAGTTTAGCGCTTGATCGTGAGCAGTTCTTC. Its translation: CSLALDREQFF.

The chain recombines TRBV15 with TRBJ1-1; a weak D match, TRBD1 (5 bases). V lost 0 bases, J lost 5 bases, and 16 bases lay in between. Per the germline V gene, CDR1 is LNHNV and CDR2 is YYDKDF (reference sequence). The CDR3 sequence is 16 residues long. The CDR3 sequence: CATSRDLGRAGTEAFF. In nucleotides, the CDR3 is TGTGCCACCAGCAGAGATCTGGGCAGGGCGGGAACTGAAGCTTTCTTT.

The chain employs TRBV7-9 and TRBJ1-2, with D hard to call. The CDR3 contains 13 residues. Germline V lookup: CDR1 SEHNR, CDR2 FQNEAQ (reference sequence). The germline V and J ends were trimmed by 4 bases and 1 base, with 7 bases remaining between them. Here the CDR3 reads CASSSGFNYGYTF. The CDR3 DNA sequence: TGTGCCAGCAGCTCGGGTTTTAACTATGGCTACACCTTC.

The count of this clone is one. The V call is TRBV9, the J call TRBJ2-7; 10 positions match TRBD1. V lost 3 bases, J lost 7 bases, and 10 bases stayed unmatched. Looked up from germline, CDR1 is SGDLS and CDR2 is YYNGEE. The CDR3 contains 15 residues. DNA of the CDR3: TGTGCCAGCAGCGCGGGGACAGGGGTTCTCCTGGAGCAGTACTTC. The encoded protein is CASSAGTGVLLEQYF.

The chain carries TRBV2 and TRBJ1-2; 8 bases align to TRBD1. There are 14 residues in the CDR3. Germline V gives CDR1 SNHLY, CDR2 FYNNEI. V was clipped by 6 bases and J by 2 bases; unmatched bases: 5. CDR3 loop: CASRTGETNYGYTF. CDR3 nucleotide sequence: TGTGCCAGCAGGACAGGGGAGACGAACTATGGCTACACCTTC. The whole variable domain, filled in from reference TRBV2 and TRBJ1-2, reads EPEVTQTPSHQVTQMGQEVILRCVPISNHLYFYWYRQILGQKVEFLVSFYNNEISEKSEIFDDQFSVERPDGSNFTLKIRSTKLEDSAMYFCASRTGETNYGYTFGSGTRLTVV.

The chain recombines TRBV7-9 with TRBJ2-1; TRBD2 matches at 13 bases. CDR3 length: 15 amino acids. CDR1 is SEHNR and CDR2 is FQNEAQ in the germline V gene (reference sequence). V was pared by 3 bases and J by 9 bases, with 5 bases of the junction left unmatched. The CDR3 protein is CASSFRTSGRGEQFF. The CDR3 DNA reads as TGTGCCAGCAGCTTTCGGACTAGCGGGAGAGGTGAGCAGTTCTTC. Looking up the rest from reference TRBV7-9 and TRBJ2-1 gives the full variable domain: DTGVSQNPRHKITKRGQNVTFRCDPISEHNRLYWYRQTLGQGPEFLTYFQNEAQLEKSRLLSDRFSAERPKGSFSTLEIQRTEQGDSAMYLCASSFRTSGRGEQFFGPGTRLTVL.

The J gene is TRBJ1-1, the V gene TRBV6-5; D is ambiguous. This CDR3 is built from 13 residues. Trimming cost V 0 bases and J 10 bases, with 12 bases left between them. In germline, CDR1 is MNHEY, CDR2 SVGAGI. CDR3 sequence: CASSYSMTGGAFF. CDR3 DNA sequence: TGTGCCAGCAGTTACTCGATGACCGGAGGAGCTTTCTTT.

The V and J genes are TRBV11-3 and TRBJ2-1; 10 bases map to TRBD1. CDR3 size: 19 residues. Germline V lookup: CDR1 SGHNT, CDR2 YENEEA. V lost 4 bases, J lost 6 bases, and 18 bases stayed unmatched. The CDR3 region has the DNA TGTGCCAGCAGCTGCCCGGATGGGACAGGGGTGATAGGATTCAATGAGCAGTTCTTC. It codes for CASSCPDGTGVIGFNEQFF.

The chain recombines TRBV2 with TRBJ1-2; TRBD1 aligns across 7 bases. V lost 0 bases, J lost 0 bases, and 19 bases stayed unmatched. The CDR3 loop spans 21 amino acids. CDR1 SNHLY and CDR2 FYNNEI come from the germline V gene. The CDR3 here is CASSEALQRFSTGLANYGYTF. CDR3 coding DNA: TGTGCCAGCAGTGAAGCGCTTCAGCGGTTCTCGACAGGGTTAGCTAACTATGGCTACACCTTC.

This clone is a singleton in its sample. The chain couples TRBV9 to TRBJ2-2, with 11 bases identical to TRBD2. CDR3 length: 14 amino acids. Germline lookup yields CDR1 SGDLS and CDR2 YYNGEE. V was pared by 8 bases and J by 9 bases, with 9 bases of the junction left unmatched. The CDR3 sequence is CASRLAGTHRELFF. The CDR3 DNA reads as TGTGCCAGTCGACTAGCGGGGACACACCGGGAGCTGTTTTTT.

This clone has just a few counts. The genes are TRBV19 and TRBJ1-5; 9 bases are shared with TRBD1. From germline, CDR1 is LNHDA and CDR2 SQIVND (reference sequence). V trimming: 8 bases; J trimming: 10 bases; junction bases outside the gene matches: 12. The CDR3 is made up of 14 amino acids. The CDR3 reads CASWGQGSISPQHF. The CDR3 DNA follows: TGTGCCAGTTGGGGACAGGGATCAATCAGCCCCCAGCATTTT.

This chain's CDR3 is CSAPWGGEQFF. The CDR3 DNA reads TGCAGTGCTCCTTGGGGGGGTGAGCAGTTCTTC. The chain combines TRBV20-1 with TRBJ2-1; 7 bases are shared with TRBD2. V was pared by 5 bases and J by 9 bases, with 4 bases of the junction left unmatched. The CDR3 contains 11 residues. In germline, CDR1 is DFQATT, CDR2 SNEGSKA (reference sequence).

The chain couples TRBV10-3 to TRBJ1-3; 8 nucleotides line up with TRBD1. The J segment lost 3 bases and the V segment lost 3 bases, leaving 4 bases of the junction unmatched. The CDR3 has 15 residues. Germline CDR1 and CDR2: ENHRY and SYGVKD. The DNA of the CDR3 is TGTGCCATCAGTGACCCGGACAGGGATGGAAACACCATATATTTT. It specifies CAISDPDRDGNTIYF.

This clone was detected only a few times. V and J are TRBV28 and TRBJ2-2, with 8 bases matching TRBD2. Trimming took 5 bases from V and 2 from J; bases not matched to a gene: 10. This CDR3 comprises 17 residues. Germline V CDR1 and CDR2: MDHEN, SYDVKM. CDR3 sequence: CASSRRGLADNTGELFF. The CDR3, as DNA: TGTGCCAGCAGTCGCCGCGGACTAGCTGACAACACCGGGGAGCTGTTTTTT. Complete variable domain (other parts from reference TRBV28 and TRBJ2-2): DVKVTQSSRYLVKRTGEKVFLECVQDMDHENMFWYRQDPGLGLRLIYFSYDVKMKEKGDIPEGYSVSREKKERFSLILESASTNQTSMYLCASSRRGLADNTGELFFGEGSRLTVL.

This clone was counted only a few times. An end of the junction differs from the germline gene, which may be a read error. This chain joins TRBV2 and TRBJ1-4; D may be TRBD1 (6 bases). The germline CDR1 and CDR2 sequences are SNHLY and FYNNEI. The CDR3 loop spans 12 amino acids. The chain's CDR3 is CASSESPGQGNF. The CDR3 DNA reads TGTGCCAGCAGTGAATCACCGGGACAAGGGAACTTT. Full variable domain (rest looked up from reference TRBV2 and TRBJ1-4): EPEVTQTPSHQVTQMGQEVILRCVPISNHLYFYWYRQILGQKVEFLVSFYNNEISEKSEIFDDQFSVERPDGSNFTLKIRSTKLEDSAMYFCASSESPGQGNFGSGTQLSVL.

J is TRBJ2-2 and V is TRBV19; D gene uncertain. Germline loops: CDR1 LNHDA, CDR2 SQIVND (reference sequence). CDR3 size: 14 residues. Deletions cut 4 bases from V and 5 bases from J, with 11 bases between. The CDR3 DNA follows: TGTGCCAGTAGTAACGGGTATTCTACCGGGGAGCTGTTTTTT. Amino acid sequence: CASSNGYSTGELFF.